What follows describes a single T cell receptor beta chain. What it binds is not known. Healthy donors had no documented immune events, such as infections, while sampled. Generated by immunoSEQ multiplex PCR, the TCRdb table keeps only in-frame clones and is missing some. This sample has 51,000 or so clones, with 70% to 85% found just once. These data originate in a study of identifying expanded T cells in peripheral blood. Study-wide results and caveats: Variance in clone template counts between approximately two-week samples significantly increased with total template count across all healthy donors. About 1.2 clones differed between technical replicates, versus approximately 16 and 19 over time.

The germline V gene has CDR1 SEHNR and CDR2 FQNEAQ (reference sequence). The CDR3 spans 15 residues. Trimming removed 2 bases from V and 0 bases from J, with 8 bases in between. The TCR sequence derives from a person aged 18 to 70 in good health. The rearrangement joins TRBV7-9 to TRBJ2-1; D is perhaps TRBD1 (6 bases). Sequenced material: blood. The CDR3 sequence: CASSLQGSSYNEQFF. CDR3 bases: TGTGCCAGCAGCTTACAGGGGAGCTCCTACAATGAGCAGTTCTTC.